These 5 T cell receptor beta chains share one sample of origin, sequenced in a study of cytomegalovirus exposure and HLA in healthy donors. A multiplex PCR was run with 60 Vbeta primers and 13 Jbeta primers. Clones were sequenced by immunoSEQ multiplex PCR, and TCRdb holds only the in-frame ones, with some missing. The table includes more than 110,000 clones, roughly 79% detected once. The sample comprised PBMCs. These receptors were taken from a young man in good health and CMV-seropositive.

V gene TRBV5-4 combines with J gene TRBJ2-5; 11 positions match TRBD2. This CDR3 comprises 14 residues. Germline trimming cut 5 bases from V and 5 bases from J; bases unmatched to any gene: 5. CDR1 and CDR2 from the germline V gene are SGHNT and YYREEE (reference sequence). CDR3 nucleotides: TGTGCCAGCAGGATAGCGGGGGGGCAGGAGACCCAGTACTTC. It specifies CASRIAGGQETQYF.

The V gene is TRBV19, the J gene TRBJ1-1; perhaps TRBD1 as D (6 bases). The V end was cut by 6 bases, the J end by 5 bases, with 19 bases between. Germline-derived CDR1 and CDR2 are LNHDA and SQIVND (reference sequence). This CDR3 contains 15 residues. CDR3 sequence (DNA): TGTGCCAGTAGAGAAGGAGGCAGGGGCGTGACTGAAGCTTTCTTT. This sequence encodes CASREGGRGVTEAFF.

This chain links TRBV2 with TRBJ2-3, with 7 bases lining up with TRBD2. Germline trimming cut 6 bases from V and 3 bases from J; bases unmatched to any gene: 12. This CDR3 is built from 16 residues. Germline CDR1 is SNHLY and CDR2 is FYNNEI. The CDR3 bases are TGTGCCAGCAGCCCCCTAGGGGAGGGGATGACAGATACGCAGTATTTT. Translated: CASSPLGEGMTDTQYF.

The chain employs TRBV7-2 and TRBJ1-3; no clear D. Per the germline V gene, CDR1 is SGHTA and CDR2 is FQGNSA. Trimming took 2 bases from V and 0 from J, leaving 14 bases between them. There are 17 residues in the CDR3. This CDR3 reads CASSLFPGRHSGNTIYF. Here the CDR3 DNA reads TGTGCCAGCAGCTTATTCCCCGGGAGGCACTCTGGAAACACCATATATTTT. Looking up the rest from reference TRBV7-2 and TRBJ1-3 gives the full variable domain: GAGVSQSPSNKVTEKGKDVELRCDPISGHTALYWYRQSLGQGLEFLIYFQGNSAPDKSGLPSDRFSAERTGGSVSTLTIQRTQQEDSAVYLCASSLFPGRHSGNTIYFGEGSWLTVV.

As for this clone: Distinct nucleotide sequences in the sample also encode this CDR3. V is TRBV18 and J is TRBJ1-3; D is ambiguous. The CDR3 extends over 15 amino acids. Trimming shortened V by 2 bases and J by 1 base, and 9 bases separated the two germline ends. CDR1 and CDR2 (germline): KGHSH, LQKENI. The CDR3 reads CASSPNRGSGNTIYF. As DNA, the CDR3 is TGTGCCAGCTCACCAAACAGAGGGTCTGGAAACACCATATATTTT.